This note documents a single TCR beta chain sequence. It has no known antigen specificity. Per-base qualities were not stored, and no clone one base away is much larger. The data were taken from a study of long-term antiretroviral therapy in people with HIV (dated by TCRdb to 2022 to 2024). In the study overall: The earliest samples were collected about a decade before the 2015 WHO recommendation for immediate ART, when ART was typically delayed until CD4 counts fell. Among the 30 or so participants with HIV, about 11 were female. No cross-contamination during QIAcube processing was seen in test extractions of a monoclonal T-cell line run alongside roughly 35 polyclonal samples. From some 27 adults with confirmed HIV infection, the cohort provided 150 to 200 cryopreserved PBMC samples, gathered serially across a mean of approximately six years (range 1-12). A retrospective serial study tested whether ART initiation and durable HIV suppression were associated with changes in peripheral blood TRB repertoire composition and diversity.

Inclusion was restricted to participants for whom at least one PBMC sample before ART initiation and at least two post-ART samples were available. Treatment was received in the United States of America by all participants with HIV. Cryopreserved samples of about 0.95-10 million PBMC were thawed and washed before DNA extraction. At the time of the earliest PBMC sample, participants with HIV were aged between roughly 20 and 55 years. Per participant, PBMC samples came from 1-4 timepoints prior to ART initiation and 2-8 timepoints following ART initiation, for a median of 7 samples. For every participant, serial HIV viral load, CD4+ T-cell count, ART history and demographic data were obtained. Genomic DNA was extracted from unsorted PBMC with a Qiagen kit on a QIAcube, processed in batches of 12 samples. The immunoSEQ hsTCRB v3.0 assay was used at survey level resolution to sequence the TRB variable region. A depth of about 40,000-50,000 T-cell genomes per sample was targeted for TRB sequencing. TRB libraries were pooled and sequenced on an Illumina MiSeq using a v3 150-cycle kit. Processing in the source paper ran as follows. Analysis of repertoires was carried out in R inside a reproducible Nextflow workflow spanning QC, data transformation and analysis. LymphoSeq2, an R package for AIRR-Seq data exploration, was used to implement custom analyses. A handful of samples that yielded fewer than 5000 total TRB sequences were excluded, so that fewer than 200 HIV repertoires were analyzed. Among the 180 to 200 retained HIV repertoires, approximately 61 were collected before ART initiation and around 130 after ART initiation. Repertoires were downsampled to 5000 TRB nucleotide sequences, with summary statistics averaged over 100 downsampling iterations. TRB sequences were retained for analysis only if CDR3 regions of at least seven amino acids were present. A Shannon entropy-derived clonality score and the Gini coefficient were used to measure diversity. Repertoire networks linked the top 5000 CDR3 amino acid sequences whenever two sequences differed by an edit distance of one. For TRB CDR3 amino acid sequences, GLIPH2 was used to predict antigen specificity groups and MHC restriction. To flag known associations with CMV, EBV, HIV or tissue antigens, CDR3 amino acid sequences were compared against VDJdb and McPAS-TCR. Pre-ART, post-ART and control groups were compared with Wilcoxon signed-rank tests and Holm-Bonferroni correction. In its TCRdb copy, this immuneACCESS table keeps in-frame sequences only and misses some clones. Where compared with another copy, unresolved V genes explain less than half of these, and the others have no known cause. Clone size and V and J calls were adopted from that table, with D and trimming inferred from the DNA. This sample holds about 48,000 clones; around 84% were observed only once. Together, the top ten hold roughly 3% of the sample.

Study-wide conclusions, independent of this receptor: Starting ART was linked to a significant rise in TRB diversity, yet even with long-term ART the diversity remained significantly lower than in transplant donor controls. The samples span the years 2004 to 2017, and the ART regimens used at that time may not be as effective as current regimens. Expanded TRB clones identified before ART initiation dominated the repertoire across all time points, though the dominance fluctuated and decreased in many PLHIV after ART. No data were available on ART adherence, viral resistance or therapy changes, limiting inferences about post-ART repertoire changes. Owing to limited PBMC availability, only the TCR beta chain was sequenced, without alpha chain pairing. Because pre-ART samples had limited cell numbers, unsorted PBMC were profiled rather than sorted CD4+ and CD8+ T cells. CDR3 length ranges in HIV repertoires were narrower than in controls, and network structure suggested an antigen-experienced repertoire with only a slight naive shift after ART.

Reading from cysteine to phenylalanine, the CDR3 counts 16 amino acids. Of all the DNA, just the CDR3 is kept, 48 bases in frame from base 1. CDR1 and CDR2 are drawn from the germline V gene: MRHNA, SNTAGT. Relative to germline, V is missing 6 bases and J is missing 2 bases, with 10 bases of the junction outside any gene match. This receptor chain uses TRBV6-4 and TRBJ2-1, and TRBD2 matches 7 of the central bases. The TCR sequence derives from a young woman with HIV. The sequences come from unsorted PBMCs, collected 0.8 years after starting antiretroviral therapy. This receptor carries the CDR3 CASRYTREPTYNEQFF. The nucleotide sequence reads TGTGCCAGCAGGTACACGCGGGAGCCAACCTACAATGAGCAGTTCTTC.